Ten or more counts support the clone carrying this TCR beta chain. Its specificity is not known. During its preparation, the TCRbeta library received unique molecular identifiers. TCRdb itself ran the PCR reads through MiXCR, one entry per CDR3 protein. The table has approximately 70,000 distinct CDR3 sequences, around 4.7% seen once. This specimen belongs to a study of T-cell reconstitution after alpha-beta-depleted transplantation in children. Whole-study results and caveats: A year post-transplant, T-cell counts and diversity derived mostly from newly produced T cells.

Germline V CDR1 and CDR2: ENHRY, SYGVKD. With 2 bases clipped from V and 1 base from J, the junction kept 8 bases outside the gene matches. The CDR3 has 16 amino acids. This TCR was recovered from a boy less than two years old who had a stem cell transplant for acute myeloid leukemia, so the T cells may come from the graft donor. The chain recombines TRBV10-3 with TRBJ2-7; 7 bases agree with TRBD1. The specimen was PBMCs, mostly from graft donor cells, collected 180 days after TCRalphabeta/CD19-depleted stem cell transplant. This CDR3 is CAISEPDRAPSYEQYF. Written as DNA, the CDR3 is TGTGCCATCAGTGAGCCAGACAGGGCCCCATCCTACGAGCAGTACTTC.